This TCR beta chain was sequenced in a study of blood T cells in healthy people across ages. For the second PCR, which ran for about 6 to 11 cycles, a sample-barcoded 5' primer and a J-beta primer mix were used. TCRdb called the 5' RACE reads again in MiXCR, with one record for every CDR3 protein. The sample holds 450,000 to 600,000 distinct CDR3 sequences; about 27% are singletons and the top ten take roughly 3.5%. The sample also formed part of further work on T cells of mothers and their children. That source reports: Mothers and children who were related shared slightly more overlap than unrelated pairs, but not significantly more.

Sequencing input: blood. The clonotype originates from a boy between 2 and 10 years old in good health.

The CDR3 bases are TGTGCCAGCAGCTTACCCCTAGCCCGATACAATGAGCAGTTCTTC. Its protein is CASSLPLARYNEQFF. The V call is TRBV11-1, the J call TRBJ2-1; tentative D call: TRBD2 (5 bases). The CDR3 runs to 15 residues. Germline V gene data show CDR1 as SGHAT and CDR2 as FQDESV (reference sequence). Trimming took off 2 bases at V and 4 bases at J, with 12 bases between the two ends. Full variable domain (missing parts from reference TRBV11-1 and TRBJ2-1): EAEVAQSPRYKITEKSQAVAFWCDPISGHATLYWYRQILGQGPELLVQFQDESVVDDSQLPKDRFSAERLKGVDSTLKIQPAELGDSAMYLCASSLPLARYNEQFFGPGTRLTVL.